The 20 T cell receptor beta chains presented below share a single source sample, sequenced in a study of T cell responses to AZD1222 COVID-19 vaccine. Generated by immunoSEQ multiplex PCR, the TCRdb table keeps only in-frame clones and is missing some. The repertoire holds fewer than 150,000 clones, with roughly 90% as singletons. Sequencing used peripheral blood, obtained 28 days after the second AZD1222 dose. Every receptor here comes from an adult who received the AZD1222 COVID-19 vaccine.

This sequence joins TRBV19 and TRBJ2-1, with D unresolved. Germline CDR1 LNHDA, CDR2 SQIVND (reference sequence). V lost 7 bases and J 1 base, leaving 11 bases between the germline ends. CDR3 size: 14 residues. Written as DNA, the CDR3 is TGTGCCAGTACCCTAAGGGTTTCCTACAATGAGCAGTTCTTC. This sequence encodes CASTLRVSYNEQFF.

The chain recombines TRBV11-3 with TRBJ2-2; TRBD1 agrees at 7 bases. This CDR3 is 16 amino acids long. V lost 6 bases, J lost 5 bases, and 12 bases stayed unmatched. The V gene's germline CDR1 is SGHNT and CDR2 YENEEA. The CDR3 DNA reads as TGTGCCAGCAGTACTTACAGGGGTTCGGTTACCGGGGAGCTGTTTTTT. Its translation: CASSTYRGSVTGELFF.

The chain couples TRBV12-3 or TRBV12-4 to TRBJ1-1, with unresolved D. Trimming pared 4 bases from V and 1 base from J, leaving 7 bases between. The CDR3 covers 13 residues. CDR3: CASSSVWNTEAFF. The CDR3 coding sequence is TGTGCCAGCAGTTCCGTTTGGAACACTGAAGCTTTCTTT.

The rearrangement links TRBV10-1 to TRBJ1-4; D gene uncertain. The CDR3 extends over 13 amino acids. Germline CDR1 is WNHNN and CDR2 is SYGVQD (reference sequence). V dropped 2 bases and J dropped 7 bases, with 8 bases sitting between them. The CDR3 DNA reads TGCGCCAGCAGTGAGGGGAAAGGTGAAAAACTGTTTTTT. Translation gives CASSEGKGEKLFF.

The chain employs TRBV2 and TRBJ1-3, with D unresolved. Germline V CDR1 and CDR2: SNHLY, FYNNEI. Trimming cost V 7 bases and J 4 bases, with 20 bases left between them. This CDR3 comprises 16 residues. CDR3 residues: CASKVTGTASGNTIYF. The DNA for the CDR3 is TGTGCCAGCAAGGTTACTGGCACGGCGTCAGGAAACACCATATATTTT.

This clone has a handful of counts. The chain combines TRBV5-1 with TRBJ1-1; 12 bases are shared with TRBD1. V shed 3 bases and J 5 bases; nucleotides not matched to a gene: 14. This CDR3 contains 18 residues. Germline-derived CDR1 and CDR2 are SGHRS and YFSETQ. CDR3 coding DNA: TGCGCCAGCAGCTCGTCCCGGGACAGGGGGCCAAGGGGTACTGAAGCTTTCTTT. This codes for CASSSSRDRGPRGTEAFF.

This chain joins TRBV19 and TRBJ1-1, with 8 nucleotides matching TRBD1. Germline values: CDR1 LNHDA, CDR2 SQIVND (reference sequence). There are 13 residues in the CDR3. After removal of 7 bases from V and 3 bases from J, the junction contained 4 bases not matched to a gene. The CDR3 loop is CASKQGAYTEAFF. The CDR3 DNA reads as TGTGCCAGTAAGCAGGGGGCGTACACTGAAGCTTTCTTT.

V gene TRBV18 combines with J gene TRBJ1-6, with no clear D. The CDR3 is 16 residues long. The V end was cut by 1 base, the J end by 0 bases, with 7 bases between. Germline V gene data show CDR1 as KGHSH and CDR2 as LQKENI. CDR3 nucleotide sequence: TGTGCCAGCTCACCACGGAGGGACTCCTATAATTCACCCCTCCACTTT. It encodes CASSPRRDSYNSPLHF.

The rearrangement joins TRBV3-1 (or the pseudogene TRBV3-2) to TRBJ1-1, with 11 bases fitting TRBD1. This CDR3 contains 18 residues. The V gene end was trimmed by 1 base and the J gene end by 2 bases; junction bases not matched to a gene: 9. Germline V lookup: CDR1 LGHDT, CDR2 YNNKEL (reference sequence). The CDR3 sequence is CASSQGPRDRGFNTEAFF. CDR3 DNA sequence: TGTGCCAGCAGCCAAGGCCCTCGGGACAGGGGGTTTAACACTGAAGCTTTCTTT.

The chain uses TRBV19 and TRBJ1-2; 8 bases fit TRBD1. This CDR3 contains 12 residues. Trimming removed 7 bases from V and 3 bases from J; junction bases left unmatched: 1. Germline V lookup: CDR1 LNHDA, CDR2 SQIVND (reference sequence). CDR3 nucleotides: TGTGCCAGTATGACAGGGGACTATGGCTACACCTTC. It codes for CASMTGDYGYTF.

This clone was picked up one time. The identical CDR3 is also encoded by other nucleotide sequences in the sample. The genes are TRBV2 and TRBJ1-1, with D maybe TRBD1 (6 bases). This CDR3 contains 14 residues. The V end was cut by 3 bases, the J end by 0 bases, with 8 bases between. The germline V gene has CDR1 SNHLY and CDR2 FYNNEI. The CDR3: CASSESGVNTEAFF. CDR3 DNA: TGTGCCAGCAGTGAGTCAGGGGTGAACACTGAAGCTTTCTTT.

The J gene is TRBJ1-5, the V gene TRBV28; D not certain. V was cut by 4 bases and J by 3 bases, with 13 bases left in between. The CDR3 runs 15 residues. Germline V lookup: CDR1 MDHEN, CDR2 SYDVKM. CDR3 loop: CASSYPVYHNQPQHF. The CDR3, as DNA: TGTGCCAGCAGTTACCCAGTTTATCACAATCAGCCCCAGCATTTT.

The chain combines TRBV5-8 with TRBJ1-6, with unresolved D. CDR3 size: 15 residues. Germline V lookup: CDR1 SGHTS, CDR2 YDEGEE. The V end was cut by 0 bases, the J end by 6 bases, with 10 bases between. CDR3 protein: CASSLGQITNSPLHF. The DNA for the CDR3 is TGTGCCAGCAGCTTGGGGCAGATCACTAATTCACCCCTCCACTTT.

CDR3 in amino acids: CASSLLGDTQYF. CDR3 DNA: TGTGCCAGCAGTTTATTGGGAGATACGCAGTATTTT. The chain combines TRBV27 with TRBJ2-3; no firm D call. V lost 1 base to trimming and J lost 5 bases, with 4 bases between them. Germline V gene lookup returns CDR1 MNHEY and CDR2 SMNVEV (reference sequence). The CDR3 extends over 12 amino acids.

This rearrangement joins TRBV6-5 to TRBJ1-5, with TRBD1 matching 7 bases. V lost 4 bases, J lost 9 bases, and 12 bases stayed unmatched. The V gene's germline CDR1 is MNHEY and CDR2 SVGAGI. The CDR3 totals 15 residues. CDR3 sequence: CASSWGTQGSAPQHF. The CDR3 nucleotides read TGTGCCAGCAGTTGGGGGACACAGGGGTCCGCGCCCCAGCATTTT.

The chain joins TRBV11-2 to TRBJ1-1; TRBD1 agrees at 11 bases. Germline V CDR1 and CDR2: SGHAT, FQNNGV. Trimming at V came to 3 bases and at J to 9 bases, leaving 6 bases not matched to a gene. The CDR3 loop spans 14 amino acids. The chain's CDR3 is CASSFYRDRGKAFF. The CDR3 nucleotides are TGTGCCAGCAGCTTTTACCGGGACAGGGGGAAAGCTTTCTTT.

The chain joins TRBV9 to TRBJ1-1, with TRBD1 matching over 9 bases. Germline V lookup: CDR1 SGDLS, CDR2 YYNGEE. V lost 4 bases and J lost 7; bases outside the gene matches: 11. This CDR3 contains 15 residues. CDR3 nucleotides: TGTGCCAGCAGCTCCCCCGGACAGGGGAAAGTTGAAGCTTTCTTT. It encodes CASSSPGQGKVEAFF.

The rearrangement links TRBV6-5 to TRBJ1-1; D not certain. The CDR3 contains 12 residues. CDR1 MNHEY and CDR2 SVGAGI come from the germline V gene. Trimming took 7 bases from V and 9 from J, leaving 15 bases between them. The CDR3, as DNA: TGTGCCAGCACCCTCTTGGGCGCCCAAGCTTTCTTT. Encoded protein: CASTLLGAQAFF.

The rearrangement links TRBV6-5 to TRBJ2-2, with unresolved D. Germline-derived CDR1 and CDR2 are MNHEY and SVGAGI. Trimming took off 6 bases at V and 7 bases at J, with 6 bases between the two ends. The CDR3 consists of 11 residues. CDR3 nucleotides: TGTGCCAGCAGAGGTCTCGGGGAGCTGTTTTTT. This translates into CASRGLGELFF.

The V gene is TRBV6-1, the J gene TRBJ2-6; D remains unclear. The ends were cut back, 1 base at V and 0 bases at J, with 4 bases in the middle. The V gene's germline CDR1 is MNHNS and CDR2 SASEGT. The length of the CDR3 is 15 residues. The CDR3 DNA reads TGTGCCAGCAGTGAAGAAAACTCTGGGGCCAACGTCCTGACTTTC. The encoded protein is CASSEENSGANVLTF.